The count of the clone carrying this T cell receptor (beta chain) is one. Its antigen is unknown. Generated by immunoSEQ multiplex PCR, the TCRdb table keeps only in-frame clones and is missing some. Of about 21,000 clones detected, roughly 80% appear once; the ten largest clones hold roughly 25%. Trimming cost V 4 bases and J 2 bases, with 4 bases left between them. The CDR3 has 12 residues. CDR1 is SGHAT, CDR2 FQNNGV, per germline. The sample is drawn from a study of Tregs in tolerant kidney transplant recipients. Notes on the study in general: Biological reproducibility was not directly addressed, but technical replication error appeared minimal. In tolerant patients, donor-specific Tregs outgrew total Tregs, suggesting antigen-driven expansion.

Related graft donors supplied nonmyeloablative bone marrow transplants, and mixed chimerism was transient. This rearrangement joins TRBV11-2 to TRBJ2-3; D unresolved. Sample: CD8+ T cells from blood (PBMCs), taken 6 months after the transplant. The receptor was derived from a human patient who received a combined kidney and bone marrow transplant. Some T cells may be supplied by the graft donor. For the CDR3, the DNA is TGTGCCAGCAGCTCATTCACAGATACGCAGTATTTT. It translates to CASSSFTDTQYF.